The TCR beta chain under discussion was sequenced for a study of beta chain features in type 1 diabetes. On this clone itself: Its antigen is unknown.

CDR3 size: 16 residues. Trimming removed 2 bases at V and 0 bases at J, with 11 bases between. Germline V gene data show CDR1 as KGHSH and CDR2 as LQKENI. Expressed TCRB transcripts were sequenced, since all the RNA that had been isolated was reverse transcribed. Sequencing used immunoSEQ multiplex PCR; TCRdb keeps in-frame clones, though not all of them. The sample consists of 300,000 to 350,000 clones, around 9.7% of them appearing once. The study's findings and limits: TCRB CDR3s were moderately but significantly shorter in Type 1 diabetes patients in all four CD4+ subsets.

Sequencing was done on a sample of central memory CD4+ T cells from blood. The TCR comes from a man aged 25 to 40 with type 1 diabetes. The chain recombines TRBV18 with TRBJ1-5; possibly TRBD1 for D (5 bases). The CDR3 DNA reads TGTGCCAGCTCACCAGGGGGACTGAATAGCAATCAGCCCCAGCATTTT. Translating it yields CASSPGGLNSNQPQHF.